The next 7 T cell receptor beta chains were all read from a single sample in a study of molecular identifiers for immune sequencing clone quantification. MiXCR, run by TCRdb on the PCR reads, gives a single entry per CDR3 protein. Found here are about 640,000 distinct CDR3 sequences, about 20% of them singletons; the top ten hold roughly 0.85%. The specimen was naive CD8+ T cells from blood, with Jurkat cell RNA spiked in. The sample's subset: FACS-sorted CD8+CD4-CCR7+CD45RA+ naive T cells. These receptors all come from a human donor in good health. Some libraries in this study had Jurkat cell RNA spiked in.

This clonotype was seen a handful of times. A read error may account for a junction end that differs from germline. This chain connects TRBV19 to TRBJ1-1; the match to TRBD1 covers 8 bases. Germline V gene sequence: CDR1 LNHDA, CDR2 SQIVND (reference sequence). The CDR3 length is 13 residues. CDR3 region: CASSRSGQADSYF. CDR3 nucleotide sequence: TGTGCCAGTAGCCGATCGGGACAGGCAGACTCTTACTTT.

This clonotype was counted between two and nine times. A much larger clone lies a single base off, so this may be a read error. The chain recombines TRBV6-2 or TRBV6-3 with TRBJ2-3; D might be TRBD1 or TRBD2, each matching 5 bases. The CDR3 contains 15 residues. CDR1 and CDR2 from the germline V gene are MNHEY and SVGEGT. The CDR3 DNA is TGTGCCAGCAGCCCGGACTGGGACGGGGCAGATACGCAGTGTTTT. This translates into CASSPDWDGADTQCF.

This clonotype came up many times. The gene calls are TRBV29-1 and TRBJ2-7, with D uncertain. V was trimmed by 1 base and J by 5 bases, leaving 18 bases between them. The CDR3 runs to 15 residues. The V gene's germline CDR1 is SQVTM and CDR2 ANQGSEA. In DNA form, the CDR3 reads TGCAGCGTTGAAGCGGGCTTAGGTTTGCGCCACGAGCAGTACTTC. It is translated as CSVEAGLGLRHEQYF.

This clonotype was counted many times. The chain has TRBV4-1 and TRBJ2-3, with TRBD2 matching 7 bases. The V gene end was trimmed by 4 bases and the J gene end by 4 bases; junction bases not matched to a gene: 8. Germline-derived CDR1 and CDR2 are MGHRA and YSYEKL. The CDR3 length is 15 residues. The CDR3 bases are TGCGCCAGCAGCCCCAGCGGGACCATTGCAGATACGCAGTATTTT. Translating it yields CASSPSGTIADTQYF.

The chain has TRBV4-1 and TRBJ2-5, with D possibly TRBD1 on 6 matching bases. The CDR3 sequence is 14 residues long. V was cut by 6 bases and J by 5 bases, with 16 bases left in between. The V gene's germline CDR1 is MGHRA and CDR2 YSYEKL. CDR3 sequence reads: CASRDITGFETQYF. The DNA of the CDR3 is TGCGCCAGCAGAGACATCACAGGGTTTGAGACCCAGTACTTC.

As to this clonotype: One end of the junction varies from germline; a read error may be responsible. The chain links TRBV27 to TRBJ2-1; 8 bases are a match to TRBD1. The CDR3 sequence is 15 residues long. Germline V gives CDR1 MNHEY, CDR2 SMNVEV (reference sequence). The CDR3 is CASSLTGGLGNERFF. In nucleotides, the CDR3 is TGTGCCAGCAGTCTAACAGGGGGTTTGGGAAATGAGCGGTTCTTC.

The chain uses TRBV9 and TRBJ2-5; D ambiguous. The CDR3 contains 15 residues. The V gene's germline CDR1 is SGDLS and CDR2 YYNGEE. V was clipped by 3 bases and J by 0 bases, with 12 bases between them. The CDR3 DNA reads TGTGCCAGCAGCGAATACGGACGGAACCAAGAGACCCAGTACTTC. Translating gives CASSEYGRNQETQYF.